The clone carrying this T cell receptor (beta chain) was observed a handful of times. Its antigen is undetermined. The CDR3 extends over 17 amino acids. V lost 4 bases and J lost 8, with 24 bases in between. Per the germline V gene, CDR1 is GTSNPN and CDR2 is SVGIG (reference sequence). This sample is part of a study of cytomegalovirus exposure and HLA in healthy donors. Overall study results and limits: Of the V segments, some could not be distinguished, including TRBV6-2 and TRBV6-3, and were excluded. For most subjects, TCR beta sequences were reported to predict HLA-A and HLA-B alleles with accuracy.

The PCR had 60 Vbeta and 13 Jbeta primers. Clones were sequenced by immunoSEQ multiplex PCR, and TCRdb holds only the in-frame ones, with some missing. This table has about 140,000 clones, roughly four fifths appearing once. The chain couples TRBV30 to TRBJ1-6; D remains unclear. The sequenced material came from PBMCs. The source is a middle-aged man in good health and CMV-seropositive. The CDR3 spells CAWNPWASLSSDSPLHF. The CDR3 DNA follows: TGTGCCTGGAATCCCTGGGCCTCCCTTTCATCGGATTCACCCCTCCACTTT.